The 27 T cell receptor beta chains presented below share a single source sample, sequenced in a study of immune cell composition in non-small cell lung cancer. The method was immunoSEQ multiplex PCR; TCRdb's version includes in-frame clones alone and lacks a portion of them. Of thousands of clones listed, 68% are singletons. Sequenced: lung tumor tissue. The receptors were sampled from a human donor with non-small cell lung cancer.

The chain uses TRBV2 and TRBJ2-7; 8 bases map to TRBD2. The V and J ends lost 5 bases and 3 bases, in that order; junction bases with no gene match: 6. Germline V gene data show CDR1 as SNHLY and CDR2 as FYNNEI. This CDR3 has 14 residues. CDR3 in DNA: TGTGCCAGCAGTCGACTAGCGAAAAACTACGAGCAGTACTTC. Translated, it gives CASSRLAKNYEQYF.

This clone is termed medium-sized. The gene calls are TRBV28 and TRBJ2-1; perhaps TRBD2 as D (5 bases). CDR1 is MDHEN and CDR2 is SYDVKM in the germline V gene. V was shortened by 6 bases and J by 5 bases, with 8 bases between the two germline ends. This CDR3 has 12 amino acids. In DNA form, the CDR3 reads TGTGCCAGCAGAGGGAGTGACAATGAGCAGTTCTTC. It specifies CASRGSDNEQFF.

There are a few counts of this clone. The chain is built from TRBV2 and TRBJ1-6; TRBD1 matches at 8 bases. With 6 bases clipped from V and 10 bases from J, the junction kept 8 bases outside the gene matches. CDR1 is SNHLY, CDR2 FYNNEI, per germline. This CDR3 is 14 amino acids long. DNA of the CDR3: TGTGCCAGCAGCGGACAGGGATCGCTCTCACCCCTCCACTTT. It codes for CASSGQGSLSPLHF.

The rearrangement links TRBV2 to TRBJ1-1, with TRBD1 as a possible D gene (5 bases). V was shortened by 6 bases and J by 8 bases, with 16 bases between the two germline ends. The germline gives CDR1 SNHLY, CDR2 FYNNEI. CDR3 length: 13 amino acids. CDR3 region: CASRLTGLYEAFF. In DNA form, the CDR3 reads TGTGCCAGCAGACTCACGGGACTGTACGAAGCTTTCTTT.

The gene calls are TRBV6-5 and TRBJ2-3; D possibly corresponds to TRBD2 (6 bases). V was trimmed by 3 bases and J by 6 bases, leaving 10 bases between them. The germline V gene encodes CDR1 MNHEY and CDR2 SVGAGI. There are 13 residues in the CDR3. In DNA form, the CDR3 reads TGTGCCAGCAGTTATCTCCGGGGGGATACGCAGTATTTT. This codes for CASSYLRGDTQYF.

The rearrangement joins TRBV6-6 to TRBJ1-3; TRBD1 matches 8 bases. J was trimmed by 4 bases and V by 5 bases; bases with no gene match: 10. The germline V gene has CDR1 MNHNY and CDR2 SVGAGI (reference sequence). CDR3 length equals 16 residues. CDR3 DNA: TGTGCCAGCAGTCTACTTCAGGGGGCAGGCGGAAACACCATATATTTT. Translated, it gives CASSLLQGAGGNTIYF.

The chain uses TRBV4-1 and TRBJ2-7; 10 nucleotides agree with TRBD1. The length of the CDR3 is 15 residues. The germline V gene has CDR1 MGHRA and CDR2 YSYEKL. V lost 4 bases, J lost 1 base, and 4 bases stayed unmatched. The CDR3 bases are TGCGCCAGCAGCCCCTTGGACAGGGGGTCCTACGAGCAGTACTTC. Translated: CASSPLDRGSYEQYF.

The V gene is TRBV5-1, the J gene TRBJ1-5, with TRBD1 as a possible D gene (5 bases). Germline loops: CDR1 SGHRS, CDR2 YFSETQ. The CDR3 spans 16 residues. V lost 5 bases and J lost 0, with 15 bases in between. The CDR3 DNA is TGCGCCAGCAGGGACCAGGGACTCTATAGCAATCAGCCCCAGCATTTT. Protein: CASRDQGLYSNQPQHF. The full variable domain, with the rest looked up from reference TRBV5-1 and TRBJ1-5, is KAGVTQTPRYLIKTRGQQVTLSCSPISGHRSVSWYQQTPGQGLQFLFEYFSETQRNKGNFPGRFSGRQFSNSRSEMNVSTLELGDSALYLCASRDQGLYSNQPQHFGDGTRLSIL.

V and J are TRBV6-5 and TRBJ2-2; 12 positions match TRBD2. CDR3 length: 16 residues. The germline V gene encodes CDR1 MNHEY and CDR2 SVGAGI. J was trimmed by 7 bases and V by 2 bases; bases with no gene match: 5. The CDR3 DNA reads TGTGCCAGCAGTTACCTAGCGGGAGGGCCAGACGGGGAGCTGTTTTTT. Its translation: CASSYLAGGPDGELFF.

The chain is built from TRBV7-2 and TRBJ2-2; 10 nucleotides align to TRBD2. Germline-derived CDR1 and CDR2 are SGHTA and FQGNSA. The CDR3 is made up of 18 amino acids. Trimming cost V 2 bases and J 3 bases; bases outside gene matches: 9. The CDR3 DNA reads as TGTGCCAGCAGCTTAACGTTTTCAGCGGGGGGGGACACCGGGGAGCTGTTTTTT. Translation: CASSLTFSAGGDTGELFF.

The V gene is TRBV7-9, the J gene TRBJ1-1; a weak D match, TRBD1 (5 bases). The germline V gene encodes CDR1 SEHNR and CDR2 FQNEAQ (reference sequence). The CDR3 runs to 14 residues. The ends were cut back, 7 bases at V and 2 bases at J, with 14 bases in the middle. The CDR3 DNA sequence: TGTGCCAGCACCCTAGGGAGGGGTAACACTGAAGCTTTCTTT. Translating it yields CASTLGRGNTEAFF.

This chain joins TRBV7-8 and TRBJ1-2; the match to TRBD1 covers 7 bases. This CDR3 is built from 14 residues. Germline loops: CDR1 SGHVS, CDR2 FQNEAQ. Germline trimming cut 5 bases from V and 4 bases from J; bases unmatched to any gene: 7. Here the CDR3 reads CASSPGTVGYGYTF. DNA of the CDR3: TGTGCCAGCAGCCCCGGGACAGTTGGCTATGGCTACACCTTC. The complete variable domain, with remaining parts taken from reference TRBV7-8 and TRBJ1-2, reads GAGVSQSPRYKVAKRGQDVALRCDPISGHVSLFWYQQALGQGPEFLTYFQNEAQLDKSGLPSDRFFAERPEGSVSTLKIQRTQQEDSAVYLCASSPGTVGYGYTFGSGTRLTVV.

The chain is built from TRBV5-1 and TRBJ1-4; TRBD1 matches at 8 bases. Germline V CDR1 and CDR2: SGHRS, YFSETQ. The V gene end was trimmed by 4 bases and the J gene end by 1 base; junction bases not matched to a gene: 6. CDR3 length: 16 residues. In DNA, the CDR3 is TGCGCCAGCAGCCACGGACAGGGAGGAACTAATGAAAAACTGTTTTTT. It encodes CASSHGQGGTNEKLFF. The whole variable domain, filled in from reference TRBV5-1 and TRBJ1-4, reads KAGVTQTPRYLIKTRGQQVTLSCSPISGHRSVSWYQQTPGQGLQFLFEYFSETQRNKGNFPGRFSGRQFSNSRSEMNVSTLELGDSALYLCASSHGQGGTNEKLFFGSGTQLSVL.

This chain joins TRBV28 and TRBJ1-2; D possibly corresponds to TRBD1 (5 bases). The CDR3 has 13 residues. Trimming left V 5 bases short and J 4 bases short, with 11 bases between. In germline, CDR1 is MDHEN, CDR2 SYDVKM. The CDR3 DNA reads TGTGCCAGCAGTGCGGGACGGAGCTATGGCTACACCTTC. Encoded protein: CASSAGRSYGYTF.

The chain couples TRBV18 to TRBJ2-2, with 9 bases fitting TRBD2. V was clipped by 4 bases and J by 4 bases; unmatched bases: 7. The V gene's germline CDR1 is KGHSH and CDR2 LQKENI. The CDR3 loop spans 16 amino acids. CDR3 amino acids: CASSLEAGGFTGELFF. CDR3 DNA sequence: TGTGCCAGCTCACTCGAAGCGGGAGGCTTCACCGGGGAGCTGTTTTTT.

This chain connects TRBV9 to TRBJ2-7; 7 bases line up with TRBD1. Germline lookup yields CDR1 SGDLS and CDR2 YYNGEE. The CDR3 runs 14 residues. J was trimmed by 6 bases and V by 4 bases; bases with no gene match: 10. The CDR3 is CASSLTGTVGEQYF. CDR3 bases: TGTGCCAGCAGCCTGACAGGGACGGTGGGCGAGCAGTACTTC.

The genes are TRBV30 and TRBJ2-7; 11 positions agree with TRBD2. Germline V gene sequence: CDR1 GTSNPN, CDR2 SVGIG (reference sequence). The CDR3 length is 16 residues. The V and J ends lost 4 bases and 6 bases, in that order; junction bases with no gene match: 14. The CDR3 reads CAWNGGDLSGGAEQYF. The DNA for the CDR3 is TGTGCCTGGAATGGGGGGGACCTTAGCGGGGGGGCCGAGCAGTACTTC.

The chain joins TRBV11-3 to TRBJ2-7, with D unresolved. Germline V CDR1 and CDR2: SGHNT, YENEEA. The length of the CDR3 is 14 residues. V was shortened by 0 bases and J by 2 bases, with 8 bases between the two germline ends. CDR3 amino acids: CASSLDRVPYEQYF. CDR3 DNA sequence: TGTGCCAGCAGCTTAGACCGAGTTCCCTACGAGCAGTACTTC.

The gene calls are TRBV10-3 and TRBJ2-7, with D perhaps matching TRBD2 (5 bases). Germline V gives CDR1 ENHRY, CDR2 SYGVKD. The germline V and J ends were trimmed by 2 bases and 3 bases, with 8 bases remaining between them. The CDR3 is 13 residues long. The CDR3 region has the DNA TGTGCCATCAGTGAGCTAGCCCACTACGAGCAGTACTTC. Its protein is CAISELAHYEQYF.

The chain combines TRBV5-1 with TRBJ2-1; perhaps TRBD2 as D (6 bases). Between the trimmed V and J ends, which lost 0 bases and 2 bases, there was a span of 9 bases. The CDR3 length is 15 residues. CDR1 SGHRS and CDR2 YFSETQ come from the germline V gene. The CDR3 sequence is CASSLAGETYNEQFF. CDR3 sequence (DNA): TGCGCCAGCAGCTTGGCGGGAGAAACCTACAATGAGCAGTTCTTC.

This chain uses TRBV10-3 with TRBJ2-5; 8 bases agree with TRBD2. Germline V gene data show CDR1 as ENHRY and CDR2 as SYGVKD. This CDR3 has 15 amino acids. The ends lost 10 bases at V and 0 bases at J; junction bases unmatched: 10. CDR3 region: CATAGGRTNQETQYF. CDR3 DNA: TGTGCCACCGCCGGCGGGAGGACCAACCAAGAGACCCAGTACTTC.

About this clone itself: The sample has other DNA sequences that encode this CDR3 too. This sequence joins TRBV7-2 and TRBJ1-4, with a possible D match to TRBD1 (5 bases). The V and J ends lost 5 bases and 0 bases respectively, with 10 bases between them. From germline, CDR1 is SGHTA and CDR2 FQGNSA. CDR3 length equals 15 residues. In DNA form, the CDR3 reads TGTGCCAGCAGCCTTACAGGCCCAACTAATGAAAAACTGTTTTTT. Amino acids: CASSLTGPTNEKLFF.

The chain joins TRBV4-1 to TRBJ2-3; perhaps TRBD2 as D (7 bases). The germline gives CDR1 MGHRA, CDR2 YSYEKL. The CDR3 has 16 residues. V shed 5 bases and J shed 2 bases, with 17 bases lying between them. CDR3 nucleotides: TGCGCCAGCAGCGGGGAAACGGGGGGCCTCACAGATACGCAGTATTTT. Its translation: CASSGETGGLTDTQYF.

The chain uses TRBV7-9 and TRBJ2-7; D perhaps matches TRBD2 (6 bases). V lost 3 bases, J lost 1 base, and 16 bases lay in between. The CDR3 is 16 amino acids. Per the germline V gene, CDR1 is SEHNR and CDR2 is FQNEAQ (reference sequence). The chain's CDR3 is CASSFLAGTDSYEQYF. The CDR3 DNA reads TGTGCCAGCAGCTTTTTAGCCGGGACTGATTCCTACGAGCAGTACTTC.

This clone has a single count. The chain uses TRBV7-2 and TRBJ2-2, with 7 positions matching TRBD1. J gave up 4 bases and V 5 bases, and 4 bases lay outside the gene matches. The germline CDR1 and CDR2 sequences are SGHTA and FQGNSA. This CDR3 comprises 14 residues. CDR3 sequence reads: CASSRGQPTGELFF. For the CDR3, the DNA is TGTGCCAGCAGCCGGGGACAGCCCACCGGGGAGCTGTTTTTT.

The chain couples TRBV30 to TRBJ1-2; D unclear. CDR3 length equals 14 residues. Germline values: CDR1 GTSNPN, CDR2 SVGIG (reference sequence). Trimming took off 2 bases at V and 4 bases at J, with 14 bases between the two ends. The CDR3 DNA reads as TGTGCCTGGAGTCCTCAGGTGGTTCTCTATGGCTACACCTTC. It yields the protein CAWSPQVVLYGYTF.

The chain links TRBV10-3 to TRBJ2-3; 8 bases are shared with TRBD2. V lost 6 bases, J lost 0 bases, and 5 bases stayed unmatched. This CDR3 has 15 amino acids. Germline CDR1 and CDR2: ENHRY and SYGVKD. Here the CDR3 DNA reads TGTGCCATCAGGGACGGGGGGGCTAGCACAGATACGCAGTATTTT. Its translation: CAIRDGGASTDTQYF.